This T cell receptor (beta chain) was recovered during a study of beta chain features in type 1 diabetes. Germline V gene lookup returns CDR1 SNHLY and CDR2 FYNNEI. This CDR3 comprises 15 residues. V was cut by 6 bases and J by 0 bases, with 11 bases left in between. Every bit of the isolated RNA underwent reverse transcription, so sequencing read expressed TCRB transcripts. Data came from immunoSEQ multiplex PCR; TCRdb stores just in-frame clones and leaves some out. The sample has over 150,000 clones; 10% to 15% are singletons. The clonotype originates from a woman in her late teens or twenties in good health. Sample: central memory CD4+ T cells from blood. The V call is TRBV2, the J call TRBJ1-4; possibly TRBD1 for D (6 bases). The chain's CDR3 is CASRSGDATNEKLFF. CDR3 in DNA: TGTGCCAGCAGATCAGGGGATGCAACTAATGAAAAACTGTTTTTT.